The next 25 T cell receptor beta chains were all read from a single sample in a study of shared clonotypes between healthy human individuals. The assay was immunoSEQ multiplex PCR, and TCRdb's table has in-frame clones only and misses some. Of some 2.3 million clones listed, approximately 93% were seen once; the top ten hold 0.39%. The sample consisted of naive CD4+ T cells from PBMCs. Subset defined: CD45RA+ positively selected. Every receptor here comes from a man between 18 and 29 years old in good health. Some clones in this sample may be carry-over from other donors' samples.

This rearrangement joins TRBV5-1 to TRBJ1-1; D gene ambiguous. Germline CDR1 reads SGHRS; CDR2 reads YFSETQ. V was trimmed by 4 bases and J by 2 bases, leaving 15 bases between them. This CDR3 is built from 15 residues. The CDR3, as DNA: TGCGCCAGCAGCGAAGGGAGCGGTCCTAACACTGAAGCTTTCTTT. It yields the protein CASSEGSGPNTEAFF.

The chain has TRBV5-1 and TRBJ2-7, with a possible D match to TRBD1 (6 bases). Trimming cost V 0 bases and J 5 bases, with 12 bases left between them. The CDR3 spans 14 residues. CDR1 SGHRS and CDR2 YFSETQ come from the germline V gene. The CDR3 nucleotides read TGCGCCAGCAGCTTGGGGACAGACGGGAACGAGCAGTACTTC. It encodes CASSLGTDGNEQYF.

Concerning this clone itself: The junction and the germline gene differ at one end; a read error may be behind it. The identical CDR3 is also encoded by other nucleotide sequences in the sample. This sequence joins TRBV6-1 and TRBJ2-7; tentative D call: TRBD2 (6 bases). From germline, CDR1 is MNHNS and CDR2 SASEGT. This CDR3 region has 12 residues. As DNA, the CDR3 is TGTGCCAGCAGTCGCGGGGTCTACGAGCAGTATTTC. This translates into CASSRGVYEQYF.

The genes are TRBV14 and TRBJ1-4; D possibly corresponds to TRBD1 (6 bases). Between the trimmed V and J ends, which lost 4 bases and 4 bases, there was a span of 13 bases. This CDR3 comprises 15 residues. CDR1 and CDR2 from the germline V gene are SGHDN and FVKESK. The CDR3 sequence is CASSPRQANNEKLFF. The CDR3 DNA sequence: TGTGCCAGCAGCCCTCGACAGGCCAATAATGAAAAACTGTTTTTT.

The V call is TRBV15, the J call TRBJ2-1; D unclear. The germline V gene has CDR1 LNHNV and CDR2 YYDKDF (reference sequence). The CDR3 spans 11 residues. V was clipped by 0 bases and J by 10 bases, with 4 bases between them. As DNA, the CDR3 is TGTGCCACCAGCAGAGAAGAGGAGCAGTTCTTC. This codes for CATSREEEQFF.

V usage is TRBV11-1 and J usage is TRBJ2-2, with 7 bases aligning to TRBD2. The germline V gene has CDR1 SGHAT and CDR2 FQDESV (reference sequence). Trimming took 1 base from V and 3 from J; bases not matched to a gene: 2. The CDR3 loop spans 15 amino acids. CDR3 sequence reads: CASSLDAGDTGELFF. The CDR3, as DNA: TGTGCCAGCAGCTTAGATGCGGGAGACACCGGGGAGCTGTTTTTT.

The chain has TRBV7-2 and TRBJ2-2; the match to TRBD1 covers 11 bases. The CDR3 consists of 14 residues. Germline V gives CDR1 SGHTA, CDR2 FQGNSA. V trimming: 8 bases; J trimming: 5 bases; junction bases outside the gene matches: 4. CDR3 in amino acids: CASRTGGRTGELFF. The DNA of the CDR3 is TGTGCCAGCCGGACAGGGGGCCGAACCGGGGAGCTGTTTTTT.

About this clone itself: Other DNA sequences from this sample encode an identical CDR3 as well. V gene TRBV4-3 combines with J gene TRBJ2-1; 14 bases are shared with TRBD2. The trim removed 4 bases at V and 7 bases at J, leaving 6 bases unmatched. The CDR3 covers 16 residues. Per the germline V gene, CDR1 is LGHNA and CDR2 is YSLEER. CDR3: CASSRGLAGVGNEQFF. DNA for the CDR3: TGCGCCAGCAGCCGGGGACTAGCGGGAGTGGGAAATGAGCAGTTCTTC.

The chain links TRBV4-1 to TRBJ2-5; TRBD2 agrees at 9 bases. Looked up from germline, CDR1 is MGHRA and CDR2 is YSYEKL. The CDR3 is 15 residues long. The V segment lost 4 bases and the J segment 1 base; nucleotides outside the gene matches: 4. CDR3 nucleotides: TGCGCCAGCAGCCGCCAGACTAGCGGCCAAGAGACCCAGTACTTC. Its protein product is CASSRQTSGQETQYF.

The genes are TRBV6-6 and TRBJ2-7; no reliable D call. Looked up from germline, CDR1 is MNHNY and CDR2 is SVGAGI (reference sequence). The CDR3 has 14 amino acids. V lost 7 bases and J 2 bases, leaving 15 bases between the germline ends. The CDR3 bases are TGTGCCAGCAACCCTACTGAGAGCCCCTACGAGCAGTACTTC. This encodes CASNPTESPYEQYF.

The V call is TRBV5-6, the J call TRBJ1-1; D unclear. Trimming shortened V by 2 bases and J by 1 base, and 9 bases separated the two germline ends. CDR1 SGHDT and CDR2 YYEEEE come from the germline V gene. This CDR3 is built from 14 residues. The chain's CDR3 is CASSFVGGNTEAFF. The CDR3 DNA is TGTGCCAGCAGCTTCGTAGGAGGGAACACTGAAGCTTTCTTT.

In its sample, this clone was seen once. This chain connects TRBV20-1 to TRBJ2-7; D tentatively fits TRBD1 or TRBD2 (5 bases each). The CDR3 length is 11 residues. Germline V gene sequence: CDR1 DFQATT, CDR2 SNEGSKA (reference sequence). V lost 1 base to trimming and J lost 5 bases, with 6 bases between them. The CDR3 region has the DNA TGCAGTGCTAGAGTGGGACACGAGCAGTACTTC. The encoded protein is CSARVGHEQYF.

The CDR3 region is CASSQDDIPNTEAFF. In DNA form, the CDR3 reads TGCGCCAGCAGCCAAGATGACATTCCAAACACTGAAGCTTTCTTT. J is TRBJ1-1 and V is TRBV4-1; D unclear. This CDR3 has 15 residues. Trimming took off 0 bases at V and 2 bases at J, with 10 bases between the two ends. Per the germline V gene, CDR1 is MGHRA and CDR2 is YSYEKL.

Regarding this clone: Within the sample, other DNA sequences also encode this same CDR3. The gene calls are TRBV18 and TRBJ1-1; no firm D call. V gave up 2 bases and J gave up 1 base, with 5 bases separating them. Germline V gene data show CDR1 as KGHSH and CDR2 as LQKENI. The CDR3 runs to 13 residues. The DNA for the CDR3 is TGTGCCAGCTCACCAGAGCAGAACACTGAAGCTTTCTTT. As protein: CASSPEQNTEAFF.

The CDR3: CASSLTSGDYYNEQFF. The CDR3 coding sequence is TGTGCCAGCAGCTTGACCTCCGGGGATTACTACAATGAGCAGTTCTTC. The chain employs TRBV5-5 and TRBJ2-1, with a tentative D call TRBD2 (5 bases). The CDR3 is 16 amino acids. Trimming took 1 base from V and 3 from J, leaving 14 bases between them. Germline CDR1 SGHKS, CDR2 YYEKEE (reference sequence).

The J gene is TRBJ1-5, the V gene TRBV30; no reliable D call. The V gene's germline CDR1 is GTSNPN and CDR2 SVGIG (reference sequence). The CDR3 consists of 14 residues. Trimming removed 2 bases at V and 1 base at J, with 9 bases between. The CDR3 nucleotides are TGTGCCTGGAGTCCGGGGAACAGCAATCAGCCCCAGCATTTT. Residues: CAWSPGNSNQPQHF.

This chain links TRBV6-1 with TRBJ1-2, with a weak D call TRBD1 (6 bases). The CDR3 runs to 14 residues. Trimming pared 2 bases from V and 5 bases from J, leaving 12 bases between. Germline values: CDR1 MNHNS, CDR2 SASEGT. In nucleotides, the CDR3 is TGTGCCAGCAGTGAAATGGTAGGGACATATGGCTACACCTTC. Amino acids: CASSEMVGTYGYTF.

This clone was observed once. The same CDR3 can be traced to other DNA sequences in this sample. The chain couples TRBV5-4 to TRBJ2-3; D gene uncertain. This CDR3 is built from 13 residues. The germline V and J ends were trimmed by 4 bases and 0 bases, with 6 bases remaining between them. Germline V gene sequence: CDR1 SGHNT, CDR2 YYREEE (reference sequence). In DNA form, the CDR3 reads TGTGCCAGCAGCCTCACAAGCACAGATACGCAGTATTTT. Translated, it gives CASSLTSTDTQYF.

The CDR3 DNA reads as TGTGCCAGCAGCTTACAGGCGCATAGCACAGATACGCAGTATTTT. Its translation: CASSLQAHSTDTQYF. This chain connects TRBV7-3 to TRBJ2-3; D is unclear. Trimming left V 2 bases short and J 0 bases short, with 9 bases between. Germline CDR1 and CDR2: SGHTA and FQGTGA. The CDR3 is 15 amino acids.

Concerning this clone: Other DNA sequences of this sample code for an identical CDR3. The CDR3 is CSVEDRTDYEQYF. In nucleotides, the CDR3 is TGCAGCGTTGAAGATCGCACCGACTACGAGCAGTACTTC. The chain combines TRBV29-1 with TRBJ2-7; D gene uncertain. The CDR3 length is 13 residues. Trimming stripped 0 bases from V and 3 bases from J, with 9 bases between. CDR1 and CDR2 from the germline V gene are SQVTM and ANQGSEA.

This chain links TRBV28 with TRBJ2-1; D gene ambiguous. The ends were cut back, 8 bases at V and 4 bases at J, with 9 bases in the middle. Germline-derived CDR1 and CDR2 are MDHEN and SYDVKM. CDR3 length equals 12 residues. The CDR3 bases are TGTGCCAGCGGGAATGGGTACAATGAGCAGTTCTTC. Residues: CASGNGYNEQFF.

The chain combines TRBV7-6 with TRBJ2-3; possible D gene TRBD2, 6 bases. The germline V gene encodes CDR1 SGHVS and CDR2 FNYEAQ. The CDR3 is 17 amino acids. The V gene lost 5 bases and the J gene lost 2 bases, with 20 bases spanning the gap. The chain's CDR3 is CASSQERGKYNTDTQYF. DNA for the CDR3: TGTGCCAGCAGCCAAGAACGGGGGAAGTACAACACAGATACGCAGTATTTT.

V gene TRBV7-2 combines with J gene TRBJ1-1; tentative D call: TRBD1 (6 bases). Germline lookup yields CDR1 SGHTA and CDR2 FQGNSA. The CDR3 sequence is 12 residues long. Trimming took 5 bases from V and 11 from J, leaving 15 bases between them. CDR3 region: CASSPRRGRAFF. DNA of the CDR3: TGTGCCAGCAGCCCAAGGAGGGGGAGGGCTTTCTTT.

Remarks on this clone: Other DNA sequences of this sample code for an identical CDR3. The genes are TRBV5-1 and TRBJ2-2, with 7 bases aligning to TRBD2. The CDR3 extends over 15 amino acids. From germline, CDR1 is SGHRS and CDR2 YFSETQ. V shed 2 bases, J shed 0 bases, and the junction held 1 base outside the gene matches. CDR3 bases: TGCGCCAGCAGCTTAGCGGGGCCGAACACCGGGGAGCTGTTTTTT. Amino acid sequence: CASSLAGPNTGELFF.

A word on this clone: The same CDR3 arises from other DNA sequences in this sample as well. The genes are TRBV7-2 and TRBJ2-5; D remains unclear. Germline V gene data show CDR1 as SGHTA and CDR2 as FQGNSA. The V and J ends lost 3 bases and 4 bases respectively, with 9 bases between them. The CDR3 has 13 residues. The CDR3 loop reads CASSLSLGETQYF. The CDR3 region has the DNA TGTGCCAGCAGCTTGTCCCTTGGAGAGACCCAGTACTTC.